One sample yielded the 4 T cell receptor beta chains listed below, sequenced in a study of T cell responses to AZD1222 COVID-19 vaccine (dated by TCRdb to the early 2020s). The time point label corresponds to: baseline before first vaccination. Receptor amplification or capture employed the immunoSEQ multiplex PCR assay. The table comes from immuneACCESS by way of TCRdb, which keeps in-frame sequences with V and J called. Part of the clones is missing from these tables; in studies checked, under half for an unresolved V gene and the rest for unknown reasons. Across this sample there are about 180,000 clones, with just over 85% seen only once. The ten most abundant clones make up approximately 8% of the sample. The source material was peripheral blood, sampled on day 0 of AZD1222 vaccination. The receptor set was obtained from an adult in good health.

Here the CDR3 reads CASSLGASDEKLFF. CDR3 in DNA: TGTGCCAGCAGCTTGGGGGCCTCCGATGAAAAACTGTTTTTT. This chain uses TRBV7-9 with TRBJ1-4, with a possible D match to TRBD1 (6 bases). This CDR3 contains 14 residues. Germline CDR1 SEHNR, CDR2 FQNEAQ (reference sequence). V lost 3 bases, J lost 6 bases, and 11 bases lay in between.

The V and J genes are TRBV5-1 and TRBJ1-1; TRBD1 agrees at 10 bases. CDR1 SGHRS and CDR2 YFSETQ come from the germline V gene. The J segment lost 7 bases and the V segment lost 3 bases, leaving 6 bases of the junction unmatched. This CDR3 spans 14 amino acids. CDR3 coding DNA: TGCGCCAGCAGCTATCTCCGGGACAGGGGTGAAGCTTTCTTT. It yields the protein CASSYLRDRGEAFF.

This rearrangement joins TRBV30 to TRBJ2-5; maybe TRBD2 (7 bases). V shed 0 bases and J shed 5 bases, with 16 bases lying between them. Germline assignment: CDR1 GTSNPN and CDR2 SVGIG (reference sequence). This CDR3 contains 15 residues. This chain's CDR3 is CAWSVYGGPGETQYF. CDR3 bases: TGTGCCTGGAGTGTATACGGGGGGCCTGGGGAGACCCAGTACTTC.

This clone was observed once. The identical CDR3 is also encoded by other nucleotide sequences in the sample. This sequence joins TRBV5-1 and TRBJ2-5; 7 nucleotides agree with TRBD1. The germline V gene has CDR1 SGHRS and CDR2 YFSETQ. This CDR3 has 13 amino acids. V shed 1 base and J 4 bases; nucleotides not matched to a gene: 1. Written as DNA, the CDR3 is TGCGCCAGCAGCTTGAGACAGGGAGAGACCCAGTACTTC. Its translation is CASSLRQGETQYF.